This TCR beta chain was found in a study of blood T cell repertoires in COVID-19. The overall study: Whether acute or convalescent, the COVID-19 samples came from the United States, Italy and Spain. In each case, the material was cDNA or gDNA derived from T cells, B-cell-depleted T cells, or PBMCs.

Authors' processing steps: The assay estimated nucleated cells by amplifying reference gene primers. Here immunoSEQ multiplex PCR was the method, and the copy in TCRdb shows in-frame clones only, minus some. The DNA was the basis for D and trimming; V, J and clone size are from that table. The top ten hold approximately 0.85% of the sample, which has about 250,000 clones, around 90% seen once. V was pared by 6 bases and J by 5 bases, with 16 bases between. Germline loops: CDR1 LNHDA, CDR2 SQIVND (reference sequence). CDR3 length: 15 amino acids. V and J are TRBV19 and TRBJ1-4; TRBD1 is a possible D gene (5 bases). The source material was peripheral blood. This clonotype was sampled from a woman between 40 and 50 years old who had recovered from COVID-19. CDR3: CASRPSWGLNEKLFF. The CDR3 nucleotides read TGTGCCAGTAGACCATCGTGGGGCCTAAATGAAAAACTGTTTTTT. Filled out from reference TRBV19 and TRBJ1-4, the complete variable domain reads DGGITQSPKYLFRKEGQNVTLSCEQNLNHDAMYWYRQDPGQGLRLIYYSQIVNDFQKGDIAEGYSVSREKKESFPLTVTSAQKNPTAFYLCASRPSWGLNEKLFFGSGTQLSVL.